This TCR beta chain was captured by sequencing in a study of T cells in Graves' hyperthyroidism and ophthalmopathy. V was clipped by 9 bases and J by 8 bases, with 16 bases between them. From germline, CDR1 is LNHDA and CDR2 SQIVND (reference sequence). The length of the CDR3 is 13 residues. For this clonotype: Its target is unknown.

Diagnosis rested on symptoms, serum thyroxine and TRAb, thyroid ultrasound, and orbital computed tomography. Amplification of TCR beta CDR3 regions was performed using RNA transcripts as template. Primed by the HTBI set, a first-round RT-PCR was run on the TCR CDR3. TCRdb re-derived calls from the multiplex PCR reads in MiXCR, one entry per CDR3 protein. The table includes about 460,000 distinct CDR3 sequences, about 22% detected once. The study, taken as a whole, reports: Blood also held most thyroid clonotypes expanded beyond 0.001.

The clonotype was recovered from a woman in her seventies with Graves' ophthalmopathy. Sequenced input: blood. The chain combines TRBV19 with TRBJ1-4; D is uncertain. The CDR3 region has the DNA TGTGCCAGCAACGGAAATCTAATCGAAAAACTGTTTTTT. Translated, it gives CASNGNLIEKLFF. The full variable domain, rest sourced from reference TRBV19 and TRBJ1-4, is DGGITQSPKYLFRKEGQNVTLSCEQNLNHDAMYWYRQDPGQGLRLIYYSQIVNDFQKGDIAEGYSVSREKKESFPLTVTSAQKNPTAFYLCASNGNLIEKLFFGSGTQLSVL.